Below, 23 T cell receptor beta chains from the same sample are listed, as sequenced in a study of PD-1 blockade in classical Hodgkin lymphoma. Libraries were prepared by immunoSEQ multiplex PCR; TCRdb keeps only in-frame clonotypes and omits some of them. The sample carries fewer than 15,000 clones, 85% to 90% recorded once. With no exception, relapse followed autologous stem cell transplantation in all patients, and brentuximab vedotin exposure varied. Researchers used magnetic negative selection to pull out pure CD4+ T cells from thawed PBMCs. The starting material was CD4+ T cells from blood, obtained at baseline. The receptors shown here come from a human donor with classical Hodgkin lymphoma.

The chain carries TRBV7-3 and TRBJ2-1, with TRBD2 identical over 13 bases. V trimming: 6 bases; J trimming: 5 bases; junction bases outside the gene matches: 4. The germline V gene encodes CDR1 SGHTA and CDR2 FQGTGA. The CDR3 is made up of 15 amino acids. CDR3 loop: CASSPGLAGDNEQFF. The CDR3 DNA sequence: TGTGCCAGCAGTCCCGGACTAGCGGGAGACAATGAGCAGTTCTTC.

The gene calls are TRBV18 and TRBJ2-7; 10 bases fit TRBD2. Trimming at V came to 2 bases and at J to 6 bases, leaving 7 bases not matched to a gene. The CDR3 is 15 amino acids. CDR1 KGHSH and CDR2 LQKENI come from the germline V gene. The CDR3 loop is CASSPWSGRVREQYF. The CDR3 nucleotides read TGTGCCAGCTCACCATGGAGCGGGAGGGTACGCGAGCAGTACTTC.

This chain links TRBV7-9 with TRBJ2-3; D is unresolved. The CDR3 is 10 amino acids. V was shortened by 11 bases and J by 8 bases, with 11 bases between the two germline ends. Germline loops: CDR1 SEHNR, CDR2 FQNEAQ (reference sequence). As DNA, the CDR3 is TGTGCCGTCCAAGGTGGTACGCAGTATTTT. This encodes CAVQGGTQYF.

This clone was observed a handful of times. The V gene is TRBV5-1, the J gene TRBJ1-5, with 10 bases aligning to TRBD1. The germline V gene encodes CDR1 SGHRS and CDR2 YFSETQ. V dropped 4 bases and J dropped 7; count of bases not matched to a gene: 5. CDR3 size: 14 residues. The CDR3 DNA reads TGCGCCAGCAGCGCGACAGGGGGCGGGCAGCCCCAGCATTTT. It translates to CASSATGGGQPQHF.

The V gene is TRBV27, the J gene TRBJ1-2, with a weak D call TRBD1 (5 bases). This CDR3 region has 14 residues. Per the germline V gene, CDR1 is MNHEY and CDR2 is SMNVEV (reference sequence). V was cut by 0 bases and J by 2 bases, with 7 bases left in between. The CDR3 nucleotides are TGTGCCAGCAGTTTATCGGCAGGGAACTATGGCTACACCTTC. Translation: CASSLSAGNYGYTF.

This chain links TRBV18 with TRBJ1-2; D not certain. V lost 3 bases and J 4 bases, leaving 9 bases between the germline ends. This CDR3 spans 13 amino acids. The germline CDR1 and CDR2 sequences are KGHSH and LQKENI. CDR3: CASSPSIFYGYTF. The CDR3 nucleotides read TGTGCCAGCTCACCTTCCATCTTCTATGGCTACACCTTC. The full variable domain, in which reference TRBV18 and TRBJ1-2 provide the parts outside the CDR3, is NAGVMQNPRHLVRRRGQEARLRCSPMKGHSHVYWYRQLPEEGLKFMVYLQKENIIDESGMPKERFSAEFPKEGPSILRIQQVVRGDSAAYFCASSPSIFYGYTFGSGTRLTVV.

CDR3 loop: CASSPAAGTRYNEQFF. DNA of the CDR3: TGTGCCAGCTCACCAGCAGCTGGAACTCGGTACAATGAGCAGTTCTTC. The rearrangement uses TRBV18 and TRBJ2-1, with D hard to call. V lost 2 bases, J lost 4 bases, and 15 bases lay in between. The CDR3 consists of 16 residues. Per germline, CDR1 KGHSH and CDR2 LQKENI.

The J gene is TRBJ2-1, the V gene TRBV4-2; 9 bases fit TRBD2. The junction had 1 base not matched to a gene; V was cut back by 0 bases and J by 4 bases. The CDR3 extends over 15 amino acids. CDR1 is LGHNA, CDR2 YNFKEQ, per germline. This CDR3 reads CASSQEAGGYNEQFF. The CDR3, as DNA: TGTGCCAGCAGCCAAGAGGCGGGAGGGTACAATGAGCAGTTCTTC.

This chain connects TRBV29-1 to TRBJ1-2; D is ambiguous. Deletions cut 3 bases from V and 0 bases from J, with 11 bases between. CDR1 and CDR2 (germline): SQVTM, ANQGSEA. This CDR3 comprises 14 residues. The chain's CDR3 is CSVESFYPNYGYTF. The CDR3 DNA follows: TGCAGCGTTGAGTCTTTCTATCCTAACTATGGCTACACCTTC.

The DNA for the CDR3 is TGCGCCAGCAGCTCGGGACTAGCGGGAGCCACGGGAGAGCAGTACTTC. This translates into CASSSGLAGATGEQYF. The V and J genes are TRBV5-1 and TRBJ2-7; 14 bases are shared with TRBD2. J gave up 7 bases and V 3 bases, and 9 bases lay outside the gene matches. Germline values: CDR1 SGHRS, CDR2 YFSETQ. The CDR3 covers 16 residues.

This clone was detected only a few times. The chain uses TRBV6-1 and TRBJ2-7; the D is unclear. Germline V gene data show CDR1 as MNHNS and CDR2 as SASEGT. The CDR3 sequence is 12 residues long. V was clipped by 0 bases and J by 4 bases, with 4 bases between them. The CDR3 spells CASSEAGYEQYF. The CDR3, as DNA: TGTGCCAGCAGTGAAGCAGGGTACGAGCAGTACTTC.

CDR3 nucleotide sequence: TGTGCCACCAGCAGAGATCTGCAGGGTGGTAACTATGGCTACACCTTC. It is translated as CATSRDLQGGNYGYTF. J is TRBJ1-2 and V is TRBV15; D may be TRBD1 (5 bases). CDR1 is LNHNV, CDR2 YYDKDF, per germline (reference sequence). This CDR3 region has 16 residues. V lost 0 bases to trimming and J lost 1 base, with 12 bases between them.

The genes are TRBV18 and TRBJ2-1; no reliable D call. The CDR3 has 15 amino acids. The V gene lost 1 base and the J gene lost 11 bases, with 18 bases spanning the gap. The V gene's germline CDR1 is KGHSH and CDR2 LQKENI. The CDR3 reads CASSPRGIERQKQFF. The DNA of the CDR3 is TGTGCCAGCTCACCACGAGGAATTGAGAGGCAAAAGCAGTTCTTC. Full variable domain (remainder filled in from reference TRBV18 and TRBJ2-1): NAGVMQNPRHLVRRRGQEARLRCSPMKGHSHVYWYRQLPEEGLKFMVYLQKENIIDESGMPKERFSAEFPKEGPSILRIQQVVRGDSAAYFCASSPRGIERQKQFFGPGTRLTVL.

The CDR3 region is CASSLGNSPVTGELFF. DNA of the CDR3: TGCGCCAGCAGCTTGGGTAATAGCCCGGTCACCGGGGAGCTGTTTTTT. This sequence joins TRBV5-1 and TRBJ2-2; D gene uncertain. The CDR3 sequence is 16 residues long. CDR1 SGHRS and CDR2 YFSETQ come from the germline V gene. Trimming left V 0 bases short and J 4 bases short, with 13 bases between.

This clone was seen once. The V call is TRBV4-1, the J call TRBJ2-7; 8 nucleotides line up with TRBD1. This CDR3 is built from 14 residues. V lost 6 bases, J lost 7 bases, and 11 bases stayed unmatched. The germline CDR1 and CDR2 sequences are MGHRA and YSYEKL. The CDR3 region has the DNA TGCGCCAGCAGGGAGGACAGGGTGAGAGGAGAGCAGTACTTC. This sequence encodes CASREDRVRGEQYF.

The V and J genes are TRBV5-1 and TRBJ2-3, with TRBD2 identical over 7 bases. The J segment lost 1 base and the V segment lost 4 bases, leaving 12 bases of the junction unmatched. CDR3 size: 17 residues. CDR1 is SGHRS and CDR2 is YFSETQ in the germline V gene. The CDR3 sequence: CASSPAPGSGGTDTQYF. CDR3 nucleotides: TGCGCCAGCAGCCCCGCCCCAGGGAGCGGGGGCACAGATACGCAGTATTTT. Full variable domain (missing parts from reference TRBV5-1 and TRBJ2-3): KAGVTQTPRYLIKTRGQQVTLSCSPISGHRSVSWYQQTPGQGLQFLFEYFSETQRNKGNFPGRFSGRQFSNSRSEMNVSTLELGDSALYLCASSPAPGSGGTDTQYFGPGTRLTVL.

The CDR3 bases are TGTGCCAGCAGCCGAGGGCAGGGGGCGGGTGAGCAGTACTTC. This translates into CASSRGQGAGEQYF. The genes are TRBV7-9 and TRBJ2-7; TRBD1 matches at 8 bases. CDR3 length: 14 residues. Germline assignment: CDR1 SEHNR and CDR2 FQNEAQ (reference sequence). The V gene end was trimmed by 5 bases and the J gene end by 7 bases; junction bases not matched to a gene: 10.

This rearrangement joins TRBV7-8 to TRBJ2-7; 8 nucleotides align to TRBD1. Germline V gene data show CDR1 as SGHVS and CDR2 as FQNEAQ. Trimming took 1 base from V and 2 from J; bases not matched to a gene: 10. The CDR3 extends over 17 amino acids. The CDR3 DNA sequence: TGTGCCAGCAGCTTAGTTGGGGCCGGGACAGGCACCTACGAGCAGTACTTC. Residues: CASSLVGAGTGTYEQYF.

The chain has TRBV5-1 and TRBJ2-2, with 9 bases matching TRBD2. Per germline, CDR1 SGHRS and CDR2 YFSETQ. J gave up 7 bases and V 4 bases, and 11 bases lay outside the gene matches. The CDR3 extends over 16 amino acids. The CDR3 DNA follows: TGCGCCAGCAGCCCCCTTAGCGGGAGTGCTCGCGGGGAGCTGTTTTTT. Its protein product is CASSPLSGSARGELFF.

The chain uses TRBV2 and TRBJ2-5; a possible D gene is TRBD1 (5 bases). The CDR3 sequence is 13 residues long. V gave up 6 bases and J gave up 1 base, with 9 bases separating them. CDR1 is SNHLY and CDR2 is FYNNEI in the germline V gene. CDR3 region: CASSPDSQETQYF. CDR3 nucleotide sequence: TGTGCCAGCAGCCCCGACAGCCAAGAGACCCAGTACTTC. Looking up the rest from reference TRBV2 and TRBJ2-5 gives the full variable domain: EPEVTQTPSHQVTQMGQEVILRCVPISNHLYFYWYRQILGQKVEFLVSFYNNEISEKSEIFDDQFSVERPDGSNFTLKIRSTKLEDSAMYFCASSPDSQETQYFGPGTRLLVL.

V is TRBV5-1 and J is TRBJ2-1; 12 nucleotides line up with TRBD2. With 1 base clipped from V and 7 bases from J, the junction kept 3 bases outside the gene matches. This CDR3 region has 15 residues. CDR1 and CDR2 from the germline V gene are SGHRS and YFSETQ. The CDR3 is CASSLTSGRNNEQFF. The CDR3 nucleotides are TGCGCCAGCAGCTTGACTAGCGGGAGGAATAATGAGCAGTTCTTC.

This chain uses TRBV5-4 with TRBJ1-1; no clear D. The V gene lost 2 bases and the J gene lost 0 bases, with 8 bases spanning the gap. Looked up from germline, CDR1 is SGHNT and CDR2 is YYREEE (reference sequence). The CDR3 totals 14 residues. DNA for the CDR3: TGTGCCAGCAGCTTAGTTGGTATGAACACTGAAGCTTTCTTT. Its protein is CASSLVGMNTEAFF.

This chain joins TRBV5-6 and TRBJ1-1; D unresolved. The CDR3 runs 14 residues. Trimming took off 4 bases at V and 0 bases at J, with 10 bases between the two ends. Germline V gene lookup returns CDR1 SGHDT and CDR2 YYEEEE. This CDR3 reads CASSILSVNTEAFF. CDR3 DNA sequence: TGTGCCAGCAGCATTCTATCGGTGAACACTGAAGCTTTCTTT. Variable domain in full (rest from reference TRBV5-6 and TRBJ1-1): DAGVTQSPTHLIKTRGQQVTLRCSPKSGHDTVSWYQQALGQGPQFIFQYYEEEERQRGNFPDRFSGHQFPNYSSELNVNALLLGDSALYLCASSILSVNTEAFFGQGTRLTVV.